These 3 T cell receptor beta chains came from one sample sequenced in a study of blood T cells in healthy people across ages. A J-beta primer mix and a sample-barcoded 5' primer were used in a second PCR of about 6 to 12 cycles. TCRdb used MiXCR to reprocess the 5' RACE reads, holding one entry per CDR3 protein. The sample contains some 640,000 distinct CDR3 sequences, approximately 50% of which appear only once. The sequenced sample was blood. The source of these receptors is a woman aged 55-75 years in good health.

The CDR3 loop reads CSAREGSGRALEQFF. The CDR3 DNA follows: TGCAGTGCTAGAGAGGGTAGCGGGAGGGCCCTTGAGCAGTTCTTC. The gene calls are TRBV20-1 and TRBJ2-1, with 11 bases that match TRBD2. The ends lost 0 bases at V and 9 bases at J; junction bases unmatched: 7. The CDR3 covers 15 residues. Germline V CDR1 and CDR2: DFQATT, SNEGSKA (reference sequence).

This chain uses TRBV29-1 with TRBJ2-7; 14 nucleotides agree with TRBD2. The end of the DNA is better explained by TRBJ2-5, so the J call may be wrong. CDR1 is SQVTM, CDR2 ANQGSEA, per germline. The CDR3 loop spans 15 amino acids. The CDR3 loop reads CSVEGTTSGRGTQYF. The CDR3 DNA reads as TGCAGCGTTGAAGGCACGACTAGCGGGAGGGGGACCCAGTACTTC.

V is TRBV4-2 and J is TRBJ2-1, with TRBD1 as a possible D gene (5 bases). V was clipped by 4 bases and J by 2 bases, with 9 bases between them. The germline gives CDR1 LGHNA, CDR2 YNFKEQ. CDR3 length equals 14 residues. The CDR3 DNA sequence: TGTGCCAGCAGCCCAGGACAAACCTACAATGAGCAGTTCTTC. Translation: CASSPGQTYNEQFF.